This TCR beta chain was documented in a study of blood T cell repertoires in COVID-19. Study overall: Specimens from acute and convalescent COVID-19 originated in the United States, Italy and Spain. From T cells, B-cell-depleted T cells, or PBMCs came the material, which was cDNA or gDNA.

The assay was immunoSEQ multiplex PCR, and TCRdb's table has in-frame clones only and misses some. The data show 45,000 to 50,000 clones, approximately 83% seen once. The V and J ends lost 7 bases and 7 bases respectively, with 11 bases between them. Per germline, CDR1 SQVTM and CDR2 ANQGSEA. The CDR3 length is 12 residues. The specimen was peripheral blood. This TCR was sampled from a man between 65 and 79 years old with acute or convalescent COVID-19. The chain joins TRBV29-1 to TRBJ1-6; D gene unclear. The CDR3 region has the DNA TGCAGCGCCGGAGACCGGAATTCACCCCTCCACTTT. It codes for CSAGDRNSPLHF.